One T cell receptor beta chain is described in this entry. Its matching antigen is unknown. These data belong to a study of early T cells in non-severe SARS-CoV-2 infection. At the level of the study: Bulk RNA taken from unsorted whole blood was sequenced, leaving chains unpaired.

TCRdb passed the 5' RACE reads through MiXCR, listing each CDR3 protein once. The data contain roughly 120,000 distinct CDR3 sequences, under 15% of them singletons. Study results and limitations: Database matching using VDJdb favored anti-spike CD8 responses, with private and CD4 specificities left missing.

Looked up from germline, CDR1 is SGHRS and CDR2 is YFSETQ. Trimming left V 5 bases short and J 1 base short, with 18 bases between. The CDR3 has 16 residues. This clonotype was sampled from an adult who was a healthcare worker with PCR-confirmed SARS-CoV-2 infection or an uninfected control (not recorded which). V usage is TRBV5-1 and J usage is TRBJ1-1; D possibly corresponds to TRBD1 (6 bases). Material for sequencing was whole blood. In DNA, the CDR3 is TGCGCCAGCAGTCCTACAGGGAAGGTAAGGAACACTGAAGCTTTCTTT. Amino acid sequence: CASSPTGKVRNTEAFF.